These 14 T cell receptor beta chains were all obtained from the same sample, sequenced in a study of low-dose radiotherapy and immunotherapy resistance in tumors. Alpha- and beta-chain coverage of first-strand cDNA came from TRAV- and TRBV-specific primers. A constant-region primer paired with the V-primer adapter amplified TCRs over about 19 PCR cycles. TCRdb re-called the reads through MiXCR, storing one row per CDR3 protein. The sample includes tens of thousands of distinct CDR3 sequences, about 20% of them seen just once. Time point in this sample: after trial treatment. Treatment of the sample: LDRT plus nivolumab, ipilimumab, low-dose cyclophosphamide and aspirin (RACIN trial). Sequencing was performed on PBMCs, taken after low-dose radiotherapy plus immunotherapy. The receptors were gathered from a female donor with ovarian cancer.

This clonotype was counted at least ten times. The chain links TRBV23-1 to TRBJ2-7, with a tentative D call TRBD1 (5 bases). TRBV23-1 is an open reading frame, and its role is uncertain. This CDR3 is built from 14 residues. V lost 5 bases to trimming and J lost 2 bases, with 13 bases between them. The CDR3 DNA reads as TGCGCCAGCAGTAGCACAGGAAGGACCTACGAGCAGTACTTC. Translated: CASSSTGRTYEQYF.

This clonotype was recorded at least ten times. V usage is TRBV5-5 and J usage is TRBJ2-5, with D perhaps TRBD1 (5 bases). Per the germline V gene, CDR1 is SGHKS and CDR2 is YYEKEE (reference sequence). V was pared by 7 bases and J by 3 bases, with 13 bases between. The CDR3 loop spans 13 amino acids. CDR3 sequence (DNA): TGTGCCAGCTCCGGCAAGGGGAAAGAGACCCAGTACTTC. This encodes CASSGKGKETQYF.

On this clonotype itself: The DNA is left out, because the CDR3 cannot be placed on it with certainty; the CDR3 is given as TCRdb lists it. J is TRBJ1-5 and V is TRBV12-2; TRBD1, the D gene given by the table, was not confirmed from the DNA. TRBV12-2 is a listed pseudogene. The CDR3 totals 17 residues, both ends included. CDR3 loop: CASRLTVGQGSAQPQHF.

The table lists this clonotype with many counts. The rearrangement links TRBV7-2 to TRBJ1-4, with D maybe TRBD1 (5 bases). CDR3 length: 15 amino acids. Trimming cost V 1 base and J 7 bases, with 13 bases left between them. The V gene's germline CDR1 is SGHTA and CDR2 FQGNSA. The CDR3 region is CASSLVEGHFEKLFF. CDR3 bases: TGTGCCAGCAGCTTAGTGGAGGGGCATTTTGAAAAACTGTTTTTT.

The table lists this clonotype with many counts. This chain links TRBV20-1 with TRBJ2-1, with D unresolved. V shed 2 bases and J shed 5 bases, with 4 bases lying between them. The CDR3 extends over 11 amino acids. Germline CDR1 and CDR2: DFQATT and SNEGSKA (reference sequence). The CDR3 coding sequence is TGCAGTGCTAGAAAAAACAATGAGCAGTTCTTC. It codes for CSARKNNEQFF.

This clonotype was found many times. The genes are TRBV18 and TRBJ2-7; 9 bases match TRBD1. Per germline, CDR1 KGHSH and CDR2 LQKENI. The CDR3 is made up of 15 amino acids. The V and J ends lost 3 bases and 3 bases, in that order; junction bases with no gene match: 6. The CDR3 sequence is CASSPPETGGYEQYF. The DNA of the CDR3 is TGTGCCAGCTCACCTCCTGAGACAGGGGGCTACGAGCAGTACTTC.

The table lists this clonotype with many counts. The chain employs TRBV24-1 and TRBJ2-3, with 7 nucleotides matching TRBD2. Germline lookup yields CDR1 KGHDR and CDR2 SFDVKD. This CDR3 region has 17 residues. Trimming removed 3 bases from V and 5 bases from J; junction bases left unmatched: 13. The CDR3 DNA sequence: TGTGCCACCAGTGATCCCGGGCGGCAGCGGGACTTAGATACGCAGTATTTT. This encodes CATSDPGRQRDLDTQYF.

This clonotype was counted at least ten times. This chain joins TRBV28 and TRBJ2-5; 14 bases map to TRBD2. After removal of 4 bases from V and 4 bases from J, the junction contained 2 bases not matched to a gene. CDR3 length: 15 residues. Germline loops: CDR1 MDHEN, CDR2 SYDVKM. Here the CDR3 reads CASSSTSGGAETQYF. The CDR3 DNA sequence: TGTGCCAGCAGTTCGACTAGCGGGGGGGCAGAGACCCAGTACTTC.

A word on this clonotype: A far larger clone is just one base off, so this is likely a read error. The chain has TRBV5-5 and TRBJ2-7, with 9 nucleotides matching TRBD2. The CDR3 loop spans 16 amino acids. Germline CDR1 is SGHKS and CDR2 is YYEKEE (reference sequence). The ends lost 2 bases at V and 4 bases at J; junction bases unmatched: 10. The CDR3 DNA follows: TGTGCCAGCAGCTTAGCGCCGGAGCTAGCGGGATACGAGCAGTACTTC. Translated, it gives CASSLAPELAGYEQYF.

This clonotype turned up a few times. This may arise from a read error, as a much more abundant clone is one base away. The chain recombines TRBV6-2 or TRBV6-3 with TRBJ2-3; 11 nucleotides match TRBD2. CDR3 size: 18 residues. Germline V gene lookup returns CDR1 MNHEY and CDR2 SVGEGT. This chain's CDR3 is CASSYSTSGTRSIDTQYF. As DNA, the CDR3 is TGTGCCAGCAGTTACTCGACTAGCGGGACCCGTAGCATAGATACGCAGTATTTT.

This clonotype was observed a handful of times. The chain joins TRBV5-1 to TRBJ1-3; D is unresolved. This CDR3 has 13 residues. With 0 bases removed from V and 7 bases from J, the gap between germline ends came to 8 bases. From germline, CDR1 is SGHRS and CDR2 YFSETQ. The CDR3 DNA reads as TGCGCCAGCAGCTTGGCCTCGGGGAACACCATATATTTT. Translating gives CASSLASGNTIYF.

This clonotype has a handful of counts. V and J are TRBV7-3 and TRBJ2-3; D might be TRBD1 or TRBD2, each matching 6 bases. Per germline, CDR1 SGHTA and CDR2 FQGTGA. Trimming pared 2 bases from V and 6 bases from J, leaving 9 bases between. CDR3 length: 13 amino acids. CDR3 amino acids: CASSLGGRDTQYF. CDR3 nucleotides: TGTGCCAGCAGCTTAGGGGGGCGGGATACGCAGTATTTT.

Concerning this clonotype: The junction shows a germline mismatch at one end, possibly a read error. The rearrangement joins TRBV20-1 to TRBJ2-5, with TRBD2 as a possible D gene (6 bases). This CDR3 region has 13 residues. Germline CDR1 DFQATT, CDR2 SNEGSKA (reference sequence). CDR3 region: CTAGGLDQETQYF. The CDR3 region has the DNA TGCACTGCTGGGGGACTGGACCAAGAGACCCAGTACTTC.

There are a few counts of this clonotype. This chain uses TRBV4-2 with TRBJ2-2; 7 nucleotides line up with TRBD1. The V segment lost 5 bases and the J segment 3 bases; nucleotides outside the gene matches: 3. The length of the CDR3 is 14 residues. The germline CDR1 and CDR2 sequences are LGHNA and YNFKEQ. The CDR3 region is CASSGQVDTGELFF. DNA of the CDR3: TGTGCCAGCAGCGGACAGGTGGACACCGGGGAGCTGTTTTTT.